This TCR beta chain was captured in a study of Ad26.COV2.S vaccination and SARS-CoV-2 variants. The repertoire was sequenced with immunoSEQ multiplex PCR; TCRdb's copy has only in-frame clones and lacks some. Of 350,000 to 500,000 clones listed, around nine tenths are singletons. The CDR3 is 16 residues long. Losses at the gene ends were 0 bases for V and 6 bases for J; bases not matched to a gene: 6. Germline-derived CDR1 and CDR2 are KGHSH and LQKENI. Note on this clone: The antigen is undetermined.

Broader study findings: It was vaccine recipients, not placebo recipients, who had the higher spike-specific TCR breadth.

This sample's treatment: around 19 received Ad26.COV2.S at low or high dose, single or two shots; roughly five received placebo; per-sample allocation not given. Specimens were obtained on day 63 following the first vaccine or placebo injection. Boston provided a donor who was an adult aged 18-55 years. The clonotype was recovered from a person between 18 and 65 years old who received the Ad26.COV2.S COVID-19 vaccine or a placebo. The V call is TRBV18, the J call TRBJ2-2; 8 bases match TRBD2. The sequencing used peripheral blood, collected in a trial of Ad26.COV2.S vaccine versus placebo. This CDR3 reads CASSPPGTSRSGELFF. The CDR3 DNA follows: TGTGCCAGCTCACCACCCGGGACTAGTCGGTCCGGGGAGCTGTTTTTT.